This T cell receptor (beta chain) was profiled in a study of blood T cell repertoires in COVID-19. About the research overall: Samples of COVID-19 (acute and convalescent) were obtained from the United States, Italy and Spain. PBMCs, B-cell-depleted T cells, or T cells were the source of the cDNA or gDNA that made up the material.

CDR3 length equals 13 residues. CDR1 is SQVTM and CDR2 is ANQGSEA in the germline V gene. V trimming: 2 bases; J trimming: 9 bases; junction bases outside the gene matches: 7. Clones were read by immunoSEQ multiplex PCR, and TCRdb kept only the in-frame ones, dropping some. The sample lists around 300,000 clones, 65% to 90% occurring once. The sample was peripheral blood. The J gene is TRBJ2-1, the V gene TRBV29-1, with 7 bases that match TRBD2. The TCR comes from a human donor in a cohort sampled during active COVID-19. The DNA of the CDR3 is TGCAGCGTTGAACCAGCGGGAAGTCGTGAGCAGTTCTTC. Its translation is CSVEPAGSREQFF.